The sequence of this T cell receptor (beta chain) was determined in a study of cytomegalovirus exposure and HLA in healthy donors. The V gene end was trimmed by 3 bases and the J gene end by 1 base; junction bases not matched to a gene: 2. Germline V gene sequence: CDR1 MDHEN, CDR2 SYDVKM. The CDR3 has 16 amino acids. TCRdb keeps only in-frame clones here, not all; method: immunoSEQ multiplex PCR. There are some 240,000 clones in the sample; roughly 87% occur only once, and 2% lies in the top ten. Concerning this clone: What it recognizes is unknown.

Study results and limitations: The tendency of first-cohort TCR clusters to co-occur in the 110 or so validation repertoires emerged from a later analysis.

The sequencing input was PBMCs. V and J are TRBV28 and TRBJ2-4; 11 positions agree with TRBD1. The TCR sequence derives from a woman aged 18-35 years in good health and CMV-seropositive. CDR3 in DNA: TGTGCCAGCAGTTTCCGGGACAGGGGGGCCAAAAACATTCAGTACTTC. Translated, it gives CASSFRDRGAKNIQYF. The full variable domain, completed using reference TRBV28 and TRBJ2-4, is DVKVTQSSRYLVKRTGEKVFLECVQDMDHENMFWYRQDPGLGLRLIYFSYDVKMKEKGDIPEGYSVSREKKERFSLILESASTNQTSMYLCASSFRDRGAKNIQYFGAGTRLSVL.